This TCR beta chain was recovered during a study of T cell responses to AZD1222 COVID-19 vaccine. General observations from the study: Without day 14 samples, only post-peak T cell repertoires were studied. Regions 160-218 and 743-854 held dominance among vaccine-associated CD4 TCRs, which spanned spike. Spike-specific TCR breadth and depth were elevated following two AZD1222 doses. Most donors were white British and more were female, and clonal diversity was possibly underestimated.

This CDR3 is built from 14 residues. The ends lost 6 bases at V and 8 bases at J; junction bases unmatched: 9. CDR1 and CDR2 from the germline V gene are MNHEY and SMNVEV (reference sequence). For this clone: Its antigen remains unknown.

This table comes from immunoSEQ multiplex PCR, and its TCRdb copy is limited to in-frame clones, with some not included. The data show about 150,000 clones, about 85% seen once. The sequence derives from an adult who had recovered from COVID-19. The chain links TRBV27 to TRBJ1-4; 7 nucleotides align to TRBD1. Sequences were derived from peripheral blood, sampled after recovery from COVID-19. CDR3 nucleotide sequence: TGTGCCAGCAGCCAAGACAGGGTGAGGGAAAAACTGTTTTTT. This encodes CASSQDRVREKLFF. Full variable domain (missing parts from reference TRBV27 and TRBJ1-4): EAQVTQNPRYLITVTGKKLTVTCSQNMNHEYMSWYRQDPGLGLRQIYYSMNVEVTDKGDVPEGYKVSRKEKRNFPLILESPSPNQTSLYFCASSQDRVREKLFFGSGTQLSVL.